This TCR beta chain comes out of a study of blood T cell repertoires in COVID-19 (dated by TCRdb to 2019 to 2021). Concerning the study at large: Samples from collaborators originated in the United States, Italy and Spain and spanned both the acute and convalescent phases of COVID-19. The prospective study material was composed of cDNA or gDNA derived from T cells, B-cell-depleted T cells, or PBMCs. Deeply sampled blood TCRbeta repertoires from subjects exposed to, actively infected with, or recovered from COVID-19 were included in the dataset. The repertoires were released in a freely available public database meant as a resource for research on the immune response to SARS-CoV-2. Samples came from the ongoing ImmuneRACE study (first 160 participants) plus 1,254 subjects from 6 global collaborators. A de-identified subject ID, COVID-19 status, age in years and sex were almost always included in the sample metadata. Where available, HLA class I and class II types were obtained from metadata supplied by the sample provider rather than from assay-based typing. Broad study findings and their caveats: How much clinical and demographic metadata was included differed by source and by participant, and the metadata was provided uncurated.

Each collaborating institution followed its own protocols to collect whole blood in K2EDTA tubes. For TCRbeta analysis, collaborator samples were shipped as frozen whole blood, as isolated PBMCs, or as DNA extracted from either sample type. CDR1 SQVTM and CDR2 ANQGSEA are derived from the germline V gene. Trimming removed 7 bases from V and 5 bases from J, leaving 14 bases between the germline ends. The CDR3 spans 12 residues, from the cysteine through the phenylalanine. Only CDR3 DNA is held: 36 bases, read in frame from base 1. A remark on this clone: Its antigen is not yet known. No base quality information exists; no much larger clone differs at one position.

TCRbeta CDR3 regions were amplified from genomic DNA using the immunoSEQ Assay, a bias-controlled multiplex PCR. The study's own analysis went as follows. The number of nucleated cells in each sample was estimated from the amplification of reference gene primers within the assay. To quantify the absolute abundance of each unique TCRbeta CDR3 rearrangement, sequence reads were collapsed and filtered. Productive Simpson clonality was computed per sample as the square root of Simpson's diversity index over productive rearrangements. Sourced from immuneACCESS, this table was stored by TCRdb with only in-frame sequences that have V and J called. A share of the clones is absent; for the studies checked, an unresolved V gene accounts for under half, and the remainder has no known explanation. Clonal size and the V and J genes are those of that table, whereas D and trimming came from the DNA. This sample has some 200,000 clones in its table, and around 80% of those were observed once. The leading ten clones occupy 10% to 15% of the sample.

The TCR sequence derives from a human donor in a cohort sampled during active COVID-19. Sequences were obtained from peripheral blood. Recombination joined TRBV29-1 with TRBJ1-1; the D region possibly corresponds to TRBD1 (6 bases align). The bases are TGCAGCGCTGGGGACACGGCAACTGAAGCTTTCTTT. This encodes CSAGDTATEAFF.